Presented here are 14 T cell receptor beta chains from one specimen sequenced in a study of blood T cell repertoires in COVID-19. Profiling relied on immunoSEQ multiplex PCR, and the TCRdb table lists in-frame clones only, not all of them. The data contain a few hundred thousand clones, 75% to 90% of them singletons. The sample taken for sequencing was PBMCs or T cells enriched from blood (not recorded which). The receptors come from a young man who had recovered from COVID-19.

The CDR3 is CASSQERGGYEQYF. Written as DNA, the CDR3 is TGCGCCAGCAGCCAAGAACGTGGGGGGTACGAGCAGTACTTC. The chain joins TRBV4-1 to TRBJ2-7; weak D call: TRBD2 (6 bases). The length of the CDR3 is 14 residues. Germline V gene data show CDR1 as MGHRA and CDR2 as YSYEKL. The V end lost 0 bases, the J end lost 4 bases, and 10 bases lay between the germline ends.

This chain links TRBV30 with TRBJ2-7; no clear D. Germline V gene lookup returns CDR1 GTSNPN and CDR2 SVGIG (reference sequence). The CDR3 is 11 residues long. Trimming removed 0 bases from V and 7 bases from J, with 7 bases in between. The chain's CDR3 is CAWSVWQEQYF. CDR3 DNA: TGTGCCTGGAGTGTATGGCAAGAGCAGTACTTC.

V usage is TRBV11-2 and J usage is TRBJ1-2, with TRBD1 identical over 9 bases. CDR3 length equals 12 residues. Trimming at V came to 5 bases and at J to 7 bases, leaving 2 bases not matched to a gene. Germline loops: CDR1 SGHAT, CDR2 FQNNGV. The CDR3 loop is CASSPDRGGYTF. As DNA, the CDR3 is TGTGCCAGCAGCCCGGACAGGGGTGGCTACACCTTC.

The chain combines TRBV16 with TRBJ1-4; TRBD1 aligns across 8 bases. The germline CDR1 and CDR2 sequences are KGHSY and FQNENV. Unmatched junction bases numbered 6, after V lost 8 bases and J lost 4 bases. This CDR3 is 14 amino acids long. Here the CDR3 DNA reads TGTGCCAGCCGCGGGACAGGAGTTAATGAAAAACTGTTTTTT. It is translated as CASRGTGVNEKLFF. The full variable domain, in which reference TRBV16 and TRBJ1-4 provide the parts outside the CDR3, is GEEVAQTPKHLVRGEGQKAKLYCAPIKGHSYVFWYQQVLKNEFKFLISFQNENVFDETGMPKERFSAKCLPNSPCSLEIQATKLEDSAVYFCASRGTGVNEKLFFGSGTQLSVL.

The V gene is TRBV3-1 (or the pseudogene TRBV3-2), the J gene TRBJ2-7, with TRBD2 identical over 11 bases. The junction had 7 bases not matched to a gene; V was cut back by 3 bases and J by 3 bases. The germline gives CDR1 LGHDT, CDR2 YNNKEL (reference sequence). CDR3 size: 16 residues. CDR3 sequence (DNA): TGTGCCAGCAGCCAGACCCGACTAGCGGGAAGCTACGAGCAGTACTTC. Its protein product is CASSQTRLAGSYEQYF.

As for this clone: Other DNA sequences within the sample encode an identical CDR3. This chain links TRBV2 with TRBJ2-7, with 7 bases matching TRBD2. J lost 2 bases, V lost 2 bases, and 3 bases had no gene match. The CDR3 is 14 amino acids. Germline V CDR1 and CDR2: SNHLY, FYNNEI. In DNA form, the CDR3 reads TGTGCCAGCAGTGAACAGGGAGGGCCCTACGAGCAGTACTTC. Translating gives CASSEQGGPYEQYF.

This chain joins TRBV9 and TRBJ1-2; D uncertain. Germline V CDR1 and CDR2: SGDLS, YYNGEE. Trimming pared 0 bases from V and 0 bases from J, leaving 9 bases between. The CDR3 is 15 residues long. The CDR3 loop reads CASSVGGIANYGYTF. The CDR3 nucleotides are TGTGCCAGCAGCGTAGGAGGGATAGCTAACTATGGCTACACCTTC.

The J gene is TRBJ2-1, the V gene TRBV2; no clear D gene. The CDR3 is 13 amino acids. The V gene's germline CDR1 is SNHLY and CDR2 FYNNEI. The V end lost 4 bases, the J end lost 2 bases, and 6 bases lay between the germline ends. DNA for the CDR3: TGTGCCAGCAGTGCCCGTACCTACAATGAGCAGTTCTTC. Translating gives CASSARTYNEQFF.

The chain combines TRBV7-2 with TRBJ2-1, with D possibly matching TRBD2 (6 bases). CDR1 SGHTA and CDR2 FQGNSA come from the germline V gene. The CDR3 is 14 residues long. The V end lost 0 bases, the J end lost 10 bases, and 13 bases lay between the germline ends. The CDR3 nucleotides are TGTGCCAGCAGCTTAGCCGAACTAGCTCACGAGCAGTTCTTC. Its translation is CASSLAELAHEQFF.

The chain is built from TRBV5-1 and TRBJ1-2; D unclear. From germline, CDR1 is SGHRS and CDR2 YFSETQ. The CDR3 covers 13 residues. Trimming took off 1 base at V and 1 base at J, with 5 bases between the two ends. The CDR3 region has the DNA TGCGCCAGCAGCTTGACAGTTAACTATGGCTACACCTTC. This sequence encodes CASSLTVNYGYTF.

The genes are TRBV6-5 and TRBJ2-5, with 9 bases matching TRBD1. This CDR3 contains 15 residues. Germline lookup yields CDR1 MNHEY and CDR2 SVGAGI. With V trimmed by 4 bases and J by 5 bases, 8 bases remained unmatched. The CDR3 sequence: CASSLTGGAGETQYF. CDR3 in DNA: TGTGCCAGCAGTTTAACAGGGGGCGCAGGGGAGACCCAGTACTTC.

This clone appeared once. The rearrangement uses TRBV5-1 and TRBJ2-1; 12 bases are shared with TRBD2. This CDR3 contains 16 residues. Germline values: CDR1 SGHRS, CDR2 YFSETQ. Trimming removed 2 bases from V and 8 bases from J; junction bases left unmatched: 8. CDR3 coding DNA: TGCGCCAGCAGCTTACCCCTAGCGGGGGGGCTGGATGAGCAGTTCTTC. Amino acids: CASSLPLAGGLDEQFF. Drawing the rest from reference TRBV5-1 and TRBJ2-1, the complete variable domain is KAGVTQTPRYLIKTRGQQVTLSCSPISGHRSVSWYQQTPGQGLQFLFEYFSETQRNKGNFPGRFSGRQFSNSRSEMNVSTLELGDSALYLCASSLPLAGGLDEQFFGPGTRLTVL.

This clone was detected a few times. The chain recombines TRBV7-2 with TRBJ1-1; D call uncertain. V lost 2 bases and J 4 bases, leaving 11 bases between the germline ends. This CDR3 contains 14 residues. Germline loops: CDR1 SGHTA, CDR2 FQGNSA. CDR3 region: CASSLTGGGTEAFF. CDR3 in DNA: TGTGCCAGCAGCTTAACGGGTGGAGGCACTGAAGCTTTCTTT.

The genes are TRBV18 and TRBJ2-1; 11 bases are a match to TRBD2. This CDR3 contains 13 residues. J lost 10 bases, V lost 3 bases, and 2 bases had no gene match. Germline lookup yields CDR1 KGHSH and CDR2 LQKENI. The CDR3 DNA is TGTGCCAGCTCACCGGGACTAGCGGAAGAGCAGTTCTTC. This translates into CASSPGLAEEQFF.